This T cell receptor beta chain emerged from a study of cytomegalovirus exposure and HLA in healthy donors. This clone was detected once. The PCR contained 60 Vbeta and 13 Jbeta primers. This table comes from immunoSEQ multiplex PCR, and its TCRdb copy is limited to in-frame clones, with some not included. This table has about 94,000 clones, 75% to 80% appearing once. This receptor was obtained from a young man in good health and CMV-seronegative. Material for sequencing was PBMCs.

CDR3 nucleotide sequence: TGTGCCAGCAGCCAAGATGGGCAGATCGAGCAGTACTTC. Its protein is CASSQDGQIEQYF. The V and J genes are TRBV4-2 and TRBJ2-7; D is unclear. Between the trimmed V and J ends, which lost 0 bases and 6 bases, there was a span of 9 bases. Germline lookup yields CDR1 LGHNA and CDR2 YNFKEQ. The CDR3 length is 13 residues.